This TCR beta chain was recovered during a study of cytomegalovirus exposure and HLA in healthy donors. CDR3 length equals 16 residues. V shed 2 bases, J shed 6 bases, and the junction held 12 bases outside the gene matches. Germline V gives CDR1 MDHEN, CDR2 SYDVKM. Concerning this clone itself: No antigen is known for it.

Study outcomes and limitations: Among immune exposure information, only CMV serostatus was available. Later on, a genetic analysis was performed. It linked a missense variant in DCLRE1C with V- and J-gene trimming of TCR beta.

Primers for the PCR totalled 60 Vbeta and 13 Jbeta. Measured with immunoSEQ multiplex PCR; TCRdb has only the in-frame clones, and not every one. The table for this sample gives approximately 120,000 clones. This sequence was found in a man aged 25-45 years in good health and CMV-seronegative. The chain recombines TRBV28 with TRBJ1-1; 7 bases align to TRBD1. The sequencing input was PBMCs. The CDR3 reads CASSLLGGVFSSEAFF. The CDR3 DNA follows: TGTGCCAGCAGTTTACTAGGGGGCGTATTCTCTTCTGAAGCTTTCTTT.